The rows below give T cell receptor beta chains drawn from one sample of a study of cytomegalovirus exposure and HLA in healthy donors. TCRdb's copy holds only in-frame clones and misses some; the assay was immunoSEQ multiplex PCR. The data contain 200,000 to 250,000 clones, around four fifths of them seen just once; the ten biggest clones take up 0.5% to 0.7%. The sequenced sample consisted of PBMCs. These receptors were obtained from a woman in her forties in good health and CMV-seronegative. CDR3s include the opening cysteine and the closing phenylalanine or tryptophan.

v_gene	len	j_gene	CDR3aa
TRBV18	14	TRBJ1-1	CASSIGTANTEAFF
TRBV19	15	TRBJ2-1	CASRPGTTSYNEQFF
TRBV4-2	14	TRBJ1-4	CASREGSDRTKLFF
TRBV6-1	15	TRBJ2-2	CASSRQGGYTGELFF
TRBV9	15	TRBJ2-3	CASQRGLGAPDTQYF
TRBV7-2	12	TRBJ2-3	CASSFFADTQYF
TRBV6-1	15	TRBJ1-5	CASSPTGLPLQPQHF
TRBV6-1	14	TRBJ2-7	CASKVSGSSYEQYF
TRBV5-1	15	TRBJ1-6	CASSTGTGTDSPLHF
TRBV6-5	13	TRBJ2-2	CASRAKNTGELFF